This T cell receptor (beta chain) was profiled in a study of T cell repertoires in cytomegalovirus infection (dated by TCRdb to the late 2010s). Notes on the research overall: Recently identified HLA-C-restricted CMV epitopes, whose presentation resists viral immunomodulation, were targeted by peptide stimulations together with well-studied HLA-B-restricted epitopes. Donor HLA type was relevant to the analysis, as public TCR beta signatures indicated carriage of CMV infection together with the matching HLA type. Overall study results and their limits: In the ex vivo response, HLA-C-restricted CMV-specific TCR beta clonotypes were dominant, and in two of eight donors the single most frequent clonotype came from this HLA-C-restricted group. Carriers of CMV infection plus the relevant HLA type were discriminated by the cumulative frequency of public TCR beta family members in the study cohort and in an independent 352-donor cohort.

The sequencer was an Illumina HiSeq 1500. TCRdb's own reprocessing of the public reads used fastp at Q25 and MiXCR and kept productive beta chains. Rows are unified per CDR3 protein, each entry keeping the most common DNA and genes. This sample is represented by approximately 730,000 distinct CDR3 sequences; almost 30% of them were singletons. Roughly 14% of the sample comes from the top ten. CDR1 SEHNR and CDR2 FQNEAQ were looked up in the germline V gene (reference sequence). From the cysteine through the phenylalanine, the CDR3 covers 12 amino acids. The only DNA kept is the CDR3, 36 bases in frame from the first base. As to this clonotype: Its antigen specificity is not known. There are no base qualities to consult, and no much larger clone falls within one base.

The sample's treatment or condition label, in plain terms: in vitro stimulation with specific CMV peptide epitopes to enrich CMV-specific T cells. The chain uses TRBV7-9 and TRBJ2-1; TRBD1 aligns with 10 central bases. The input for sequencing was cultured CD8+ T cells from PBMCs, taken from culture after CMV antigen stimulation. This receptor was obtained from a human donor in good health (CMV status not recorded). Some clones in this sample may be carry-over from other donors' samples. The base sequence is TGTGGGGGACAGGGGCGCCACAATGAGCAGTTCTTC. Translated, it gives CGGQGRHNEQFF.